This T cell receptor beta chain was captured in a study of PD-1 blockade in classical Hodgkin lymphoma. With no exception, relapse followed autologous stem cell transplantation in all patients, and brentuximab vedotin exposure varied. There are 12 residues in the CDR3. Germline assignment: CDR1 GTSNPN and CDR2 SVGIG (reference sequence). As to this clone: No antigen is known for it. At one end, the junction sequence differs from germline, possibly due to a read error.

Regarding the study as a whole: The CD4+ diversity rise by C4D1 was clearest in complete responders.

Assay: immunoSEQ multiplex PCR; the TCRdb copy retains only in-frame clones and omits some. Counted here are 90,000 to 100,000 clones, 75% to 85% occurring once; the ten biggest clones make up about 15%. Sequencing used peripheral blood mononuclear cells (PBMCs), obtained before the second cycle of nivolumab. The J gene is TRBJ2-7, the V gene TRBV30; the D call may be TRBD1 or TRBD2 (5 bases each). The clonotype comes from a human donor with classical Hodgkin lymphoma. The CDR3 sequence: CAWTLGTAQPHF. CDR3 nucleotide sequence: TGTGCCTGGACGTTAGGGACCGCTCAACCCCACTTC.